This T cell receptor beta chain was retrieved from a study of PD-1 blockade in classical Hodgkin lymphoma. Study-wide findings and caveats: Newly diagnosed patients were said to have less baseline TCR diversity than healthy donors did. Complete responders' diversity at baseline resembled that of newly diagnosed patients. What caused the repertoire differences, perhaps disease activity or prior therapy, remains undefined.

A remark on this clone: Its target is unknown.

The CDR3 runs to 15 residues. V gave up 3 bases and J gave up 4 bases, with 15 bases separating them. Germline CDR1 reads LNHNV; CDR2 reads YYDKDF (reference sequence). Sequencing used immunoSEQ multiplex PCR; TCRdb keeps in-frame clones, though not all of them. The table records 75,000 to 100,000 clones, 85% to 95% of them present only once. Stated time point: cycle 4 day 1 (C4D1), after more than five weeks of nivolumab. Each patient experienced a relapse that followed autologous stem cell transplantation, and brentuximab vedotin exposure varied. The material was peripheral blood mononuclear cells (PBMCs), obtained before the fourth cycle of nivolumab. The TCR sequence derives from a human donor with classical Hodgkin lymphoma. The rearrangement links TRBV15 to TRBJ1-2, with D perhaps TRBD1 (5 bases). The CDR3 loop reads CATSREIDSPYGYTF. DNA of the CDR3: TGTGCCACCAGCAGGGAAATTGACAGCCCCTATGGCTACACCTTC.